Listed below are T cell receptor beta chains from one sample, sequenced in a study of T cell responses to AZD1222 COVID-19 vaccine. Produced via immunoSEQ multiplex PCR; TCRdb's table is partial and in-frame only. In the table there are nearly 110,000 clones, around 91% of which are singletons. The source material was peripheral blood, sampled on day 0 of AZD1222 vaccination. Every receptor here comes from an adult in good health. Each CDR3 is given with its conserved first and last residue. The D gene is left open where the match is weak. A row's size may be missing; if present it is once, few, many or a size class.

CDR3 protein: CASSDRVWSGYTF
CDR3 DNA: TGTGCCAGCAGCGACAGGGTTTGGTCGGGCTACACCTTC
V gene: TRBV3-1/TRBV3-2
J gene: TRBJ1-2
CDR3 length: 13
clone size: NA
D gene: TRBD1

CDR3 protein: CASRRLTGAGEKLFF
CDR3 DNA: TGTGCCAGTAGAAGACTCACAGGGGCGGGTGAAAAACTGTTTTTT
V gene: TRBV19
J gene: TRBJ1-4
CDR3 length: 15
clone size: NA
D gene: TRBD1

CDR3 protein: CASSESPRLEAFF
CDR3 DNA: TGTGCCAGCAGTGAAAGCCCCCGGTTAGAAGCTTTCTTT
V gene: TRBV27
J gene: TRBJ1-1
CDR3 length: 13
clone size: NA
D gene: NA

CDR3 protein: CASSLEARGPTGELFF
CDR3 DNA: TGTGCCAGCAGCTTGGAGGCGCGGGGTCCCACCGGGGAGCTGTTTTTT
V gene: TRBV5-6
J gene: TRBJ2-2
CDR3 length: 16
clone size: NA
D gene: NA

CDR3 protein: CASSDKLAVRGTDTQYF
CDR3 DNA: TGTGCCAGCAGCGATAAACTAGCGGTCCGGGGCACAGATACGCAGTATTTT
V gene: TRBV9
J gene: TRBJ2-3
CDR3 length: 17
clone size: NA
D gene: TRBD2

CDR3 protein: CASSYETGSSGNTIYF
CDR3 DNA: TGTGCCAGCAGTTACGAAACAGGGAGCTCTGGAAACACCATATATTTT
V gene: TRBV6-2/TRBV6-3
J gene: TRBJ1-3
CDR3 length: 16
clone size: NA
D gene: NA

CDR3 protein: CASSQWIEPRRAFF
CDR3 DNA: TGTGCCAGCAGCCAATGGATCGAGCCCCGAAGGGCTTTCTTT
V gene: TRBV3-1/TRBV3-2
J gene: TRBJ1-1
CDR3 length: 14
clone size: once
D gene: NA

CDR3 protein: CASSYSIIHEQYF
CDR3 DNA: TGTGCCAGCAGTTACTCGATAATCCACGAGCAGTACTTC
V gene: TRBV6-2/TRBV6-3
J gene: TRBJ2-7
CDR3 length: 13
clone size: few
D gene: NA

CDR3 protein: CASSFRWDEQFF
CDR3 DNA: TGTGCCAGCAGTTTCAGGTGGGATGAGCAGTTCTTC
V gene: TRBV2
J gene: TRBJ2-1
CDR3 length: 12
clone size: NA
D gene: NA

CDR3 protein: CASSPPGNTIYF
CDR3 DNA: TGTGCCAGCTCACCACCTGGAAACACCATATATTTT
V gene: TRBV18
J gene: TRBJ1-3
CDR3 length: 12
clone size: NA
D gene: NA

CDR3 protein: CAWTIGGGDTQYF
CDR3 DNA: TGTGCCTGGACAATAGGAGGTGGAGATACGCAGTATTTT
V gene: TRBV30
J gene: TRBJ2-3
CDR3 length: 13
clone size: NA
D gene: NA

CDR3 protein: CASSPPFPSSYEQYF
CDR3 DNA: TGTGCCAGCAGCCCGCCGTTCCCAAGCTCCTACGAGCAGTACTTC
V gene: TRBV13
J gene: TRBJ2-7
CDR3 length: 15
clone size: few
D gene: NA

CDR3 protein: CASSDRTGGENTIYF
CDR3 DNA: TGTGCCAGCAGCGACCGGACAGGGGGCGAAAACACCATATATTTT
V gene: TRBV9
J gene: TRBJ1-3
CDR3 length: 15
clone size: NA
D gene: TRBD1

CDR3 protein: CASSSGGGNNSPLHF
CDR3 DNA: TGTGCCAGCAGCTCGGGAGGGGGGAATAATTCACCCCTCCACTTT
V gene: TRBV5-4
J gene: TRBJ1-6
CDR3 length: 15
clone size: NA
D gene: NA

CDR3 protein: CASSASGTSYEQYF
CDR3 DNA: TGTGCCAGCAGCGCGAGCGGGACCTCCTACGAGCAGTACTTC
V gene: TRBV9
J gene: TRBJ2-7
CDR3 length: 14
clone size: NA
D gene: TRBD2

CDR3 protein: CATSRGEQGMTEAFF
CDR3 DNA: TGTGCCACCAGCAGAGGGGAACAGGGGATGACTGAAGCTTTCTTT
V gene: TRBV15
J gene: TRBJ1-1
CDR3 length: 15
clone size: NA
D gene: TRBD1

CDR3 protein: CASIGLAGEQYF
CDR3 DNA: TGTGCCAGCATTGGGCTAGCGGGGGAGCAGTACTTC
V gene: TRBV6-5
J gene: TRBJ2-7
CDR3 length: 12
clone size: NA
D gene: TRBD2

CDR3 protein: CASRSATAPYNEQFF
CDR3 DNA: TGTGCCAGCAGGTCCGCCACAGCTCCCTACAATGAGCAGTTCTTC
V gene: TRBV7-9
J gene: TRBJ2-1
CDR3 length: 15
clone size: NA
D gene: NA

CDR3 protein: CASSDYDTSRIPGELFF
CDR3 DNA: TGTGCCAGCAGTGACTACGACACCTCCCGTATACCCGGGGAGCTGTTTTTT
V gene: TRBV6-2/TRBV6-3
J gene: TRBJ2-2
CDR3 length: 17
clone size: NA
D gene: NA

CDR3 protein: CASIDRFYEQYF
CDR3 DNA: TGCGCCAGCATCGACAGGTTCTACGAGCAGTACTTC
V gene: TRBV10-2
J gene: TRBJ2-7
CDR3 length: 12
clone size: NA
D gene: NA

CDR3 protein: CASSLAPWRVSYEQYF
CDR3 DNA: TGTGCCAGCAGCTTAGCCCCTTGGCGGGTCTCCTACGAGCAGTACTTC
V gene: TRBV7-2
J gene: TRBJ2-7
CDR3 length: 16
clone size: once
D gene: NA

CDR3 protein: CASSPGGQYKNIQYF
CDR3 DNA: TGTGCCAGCAGCCCCGGGGGACAGTACAAAAACATTCAGTACTTC
V gene: TRBV9
J gene: TRBJ2-4
CDR3 length: 15
clone size: NA
D gene: NA

CDR3 protein: CASSLSPVGRRGYTF
CDR3 DNA: TGTGCCAGCAGCTTATCCCCCGTAGGACGTCGAGGCTACACCTTC
V gene: TRBV11-2
J gene: TRBJ1-2
CDR3 length: 15
clone size: NA
D gene: NA

CDR3 protein: CASSPNSATEAFF
CDR3 DNA: TGTGCCAGCAGCCCCAACAGCGCCACTGAAGCTTTCTTT
V gene: TRBV6-2/TRBV6-3
J gene: TRBJ1-1
CDR3 length: 13
clone size: NA
D gene: NA

CDR3 protein: CASSEARTSAADYNEQFF
CDR3 DNA: TGTGCCAGCAGTGAAGCCAGGACTAGCGCGGCAGACTACAATGAGCAGTTCTTC
V gene: TRBV6-1
J gene: TRBJ2-1
CDR3 length: 18
clone size: once
D gene: TRBD2

CDR3 protein: CASSAHVVETPDTQYF
CDR3 DNA: TGTGCCAGCAGCGCGCATGTCGTAGAGACTCCAGATACGCAGTATTTT
V gene: TRBV9
J gene: TRBJ2-3
CDR3 length: 16
clone size: NA
D gene: NA